This TCR delta chain was retrieved from a study of gammadelta T cells in human blood. General study findings and limits: Microbial exposure reportedly appeared to drive polyclonal expansion of innate gamma-delta T cells right after birth.

The CDR3 is 17 residues long. V lost 5 bases to trimming and J lost 0 bases, with 21 bases between them. Looked up from germline, CDR1 is GEAIGNYY and CDR2 is EKD. By sample fraction, this clone is large. Antigen: not known. TCRdb re-called the RT-PCR reads using CATT. The data contain some 610 delta-chain clones, 40% of them singletons. This chain links TRDV2 with TRDJ1; weak D call: TRDD3 (6 bases). The TCR comes from a newborn. Sequenced material: Vgamma9Vdelta2 gamma-delta T cells from cord blood. CDR3 sequence (DNA): TGTGCCTGTGCTGGGGACCCGACCCGACAGTACACCGATAAACTCATCTTT. It specifies CACAGDPTRQYTDKLIF.